A single sample gave rise to the 19 T cell receptor beta chains below, sequenced in a study of cytomegalovirus exposure and HLA in healthy donors. PCR amplification relied on 60 Vbeta primers (plus 13 Jbeta primers). Clones were read by immunoSEQ multiplex PCR, and TCRdb kept only the in-frame ones, dropping some. The table includes about 180,000 clones, roughly 82% detected once. Sequencing was carried out using PBMCs. These receptors were obtained from a man aged 35 to 55 in good health and CMV-seronegative.

V is TRBV5-5 and J is TRBJ1-3; D is uncertain. V was trimmed by 4 bases and J by 0 bases, leaving 14 bases between them. Germline CDR1 and CDR2: SGHKS and YYEKEE (reference sequence). CDR3 length: 16 residues. The CDR3, as DNA: TGTGCCAGCAGCCCCCGGGGTTTTAGCTCTGGAAACACCATATATTTT. Residues: CASSPRGFSSGNTIYF.

The gene calls are TRBV30 and TRBJ2-6; 7 bases are a match to TRBD2. With 0 bases clipped from V and 2 bases from J, the junction kept 4 bases outside the gene matches. Germline V gene lookup returns CDR1 GTSNPN and CDR2 SVGIG (reference sequence). The CDR3 spans 16 residues. The CDR3 sequence is CAWSVLAGAGANVLTF. DNA of the CDR3: TGTGCCTGGAGTGTACTTGCGGGGGCTGGGGCCAACGTCCTGACTTTC. The full variable domain, rest sourced from reference TRBV30 and TRBJ2-6, is SQTIHQWPATLVQPVGSPLSLECTVEGTSNPNLYWYRQAAGRGLQLLFYSVGIGQISSEVPQNLSASRPQDRQFILSSKKLLLSDSGFYLCAWSVLAGAGANVLTFGAGSRLTVL.

This chain uses TRBV30 with TRBJ2-7; 7 bases align to TRBD1. V trimming: 1 base; J trimming: 0 bases; junction bases outside the gene matches: 6. Germline V gene sequence: CDR1 GTSNPN, CDR2 SVGIG (reference sequence). The CDR3 is 15 amino acids. The CDR3 is CAWSEAGGHSYEQYF. The CDR3 nucleotides read TGTGCCTGGAGTGAGGCAGGGGGACACTCCTACGAGCAGTACTTC. The whole variable domain, filled in from reference TRBV30 and TRBJ2-7, reads SQTIHQWPATLVQPVGSPLSLECTVEGTSNPNLYWYRQAAGRGLQLLFYSVGIGQISSEVPQNLSASRPQDRQFILSSKKLLLSDSGFYLCAWSEAGGHSYEQYFGPGTRLTVT.

The V and J genes are TRBV2 and TRBJ2-7; tentatively, D is TRBD1 (5 bases). In germline, CDR1 is SNHLY, CDR2 FYNNEI. The germline V and J ends were trimmed by 2 bases and 4 bases, with 12 bases remaining between them. The CDR3 totals 14 residues. CDR3 bases: TGTGCCAGCAGTGAACAGGGCGATTTTTACGAGCAGTACTTC. It specifies CASSEQGDFYEQYF.

The CDR3 coding sequence is TGCGCCAGCAGCTTGGAGGCTAGATCCAATGAGCAGTTCTTC. Protein product: CASSLEARSNEQFF. V usage is TRBV5-1 and J usage is TRBJ2-1, with no clear D. Trimming cost V 0 bases and J 6 bases, with 10 bases left between them. CDR1 is SGHRS, CDR2 YFSETQ, per germline. CDR3 length: 14 amino acids.

The rearrangement joins TRBV5-8 to TRBJ2-6; a weak D match, TRBD2 (6 bases). V lost 1 base to trimming and J lost 5 bases, with 10 bases between them. The CDR3 has 15 amino acids. Germline CDR1 reads SGHTS; CDR2 reads YDEGEE. CDR3 loop: CASSLSRERANVLTF. The DNA of the CDR3 is TGTGCCAGCAGCTTGAGCCGGGAGAGGGCCAACGTCCTGACTTTC. Variable domain in full (rest from reference TRBV5-8 and TRBJ2-6): EAGVTQSPTHLIKTRGQQATLRCSPISGHTSVYWYQQALGLGLQFLLWYDEGEERNRGNFPPRFSGRQFPNYSSELNVNALELEDSALYLCASSLSRERANVLTFGAGSRLTVL.

This clone was observed a single time. The V and J genes are TRBV5-8 and TRBJ2-1; 7 bases align to TRBD1. The CDR3 loop spans 14 amino acids. Trimming took 4 bases from V and 4 from J; bases not matched to a gene: 5. CDR1 is SGHTS, CDR2 YDEGEE, per germline. Written as DNA, the CDR3 is TGTGCCAGCAGCCCGGGACAGCTATACAATGAGCAGTTCTTC. Translated: CASSPGQLYNEQFF.

The chain joins TRBV15 to TRBJ2-5; 9 nucleotides align to TRBD2. The CDR3 is 14 residues long. V gave up 5 bases and J gave up 4 bases; unmatched junction bases: 5. The germline gives CDR1 LNHNV, CDR2 YYDKDF (reference sequence). The CDR3: CATSAYSGRETQYF. The CDR3 DNA reads TGTGCCACCAGCGCATATAGCGGGAGAGAGACCCAGTACTTC.

In this sample, this clone turned up a few times. The chain links TRBV5-6 to TRBJ2-7; maybe TRBD1 (7 bases). The CDR3 is 16 residues long. Germline values: CDR1 SGHDT, CDR2 YYEEEE. Trimming left V 2 bases short and J 2 bases short, with 17 bases between. The DNA of the CDR3 is TGTGCCAGCAGCTTCCGGCGGGGCCAGGGGGCCTACGAGCAGTACTTC. Translating gives CASSFRRGQGAYEQYF.

J is TRBJ1-2 and V is TRBV19; maybe TRBD1 (5 bases). Trimming took 4 bases from V and 5 from J, leaving 14 bases between them. The germline gives CDR1 LNHDA, CDR2 SQIVND (reference sequence). This CDR3 has 14 amino acids. The CDR3 DNA sequence: TGTGCCAGTAGTAGTCAGGGTCGACAATATGGCTACACCTTC. It specifies CASSSQGRQYGYTF.

The J gene is TRBJ1-4, the V gene TRBV5-6, with a tentative D call TRBD1 (6 bases). This CDR3 contains 16 residues. Trimming shortened V by 0 bases and J by 0 bases, and 9 bases separated the two germline ends. Germline CDR1 is SGHDT and CDR2 is YYEEEE. This CDR3 reads CASSLVGASTNEKLFF. CDR3 DNA sequence: TGTGCCAGCAGCTTGGTGGGGGCCTCAACTAATGAAAAACTGTTTTTT.

The rearrangement joins TRBV30 to TRBJ1-5, with a weak D call TRBD1 (5 bases). V was shortened by 1 base and J by 1 base, with 5 bases between the two germline ends. CDR1 is GTSNPN, CDR2 SVGIG, per germline (reference sequence). The CDR3 consists of 13 residues. CDR3 in amino acids: CAWSGQSNQPQHF. The CDR3 region has the DNA TGTGCCTGGAGTGGACAGAGCAATCAGCCCCAGCATTTT. Looking up the rest from reference TRBV30 and TRBJ1-5 gives the full variable domain: SQTIHQWPATLVQPVGSPLSLECTVEGTSNPNLYWYRQAAGRGLQLLFYSVGIGQISSEVPQNLSASRPQDRQFILSSKKLLLSDSGFYLCAWSGQSNQPQHFGDGTRLSIL.

The V call is TRBV7-3, the J call TRBJ1-1; D gene ambiguous. CDR1 is SGHTA and CDR2 is FQGTGA in the germline V gene. The ends were cut back, 4 bases at V and 0 bases at J, with 6 bases in the middle. The CDR3 spans 13 residues. The CDR3 nucleotides are TGTGCCAGCAGCTCCTACTTGAACACTGAAGCTTTCTTT. Protein product: CASSSYLNTEAFF.

The sample holds a few counts of this clone. This sequence joins TRBV27 and TRBJ2-1; D possibly corresponds to TRBD1 (6 bases). Germline-derived CDR1 and CDR2 are MNHEY and SMNVEV (reference sequence). The CDR3 sequence is 15 residues long. The V gene lost 2 bases and the J gene lost 6 bases, with 14 bases spanning the gap. Here the CDR3 DNA reads TGTGCCAGCAGTTTAACCCAGGGGTTCGCCAATGAGCAGTTCTTC. Its translation is CASSLTQGFANEQFF.

This chain connects TRBV5-4 to TRBJ1-2; D possibly corresponds to TRBD1 (6 bases). Per the germline V gene, CDR1 is SGHNT and CDR2 is YYREEE (reference sequence). The CDR3 has 12 residues. V was clipped by 2 bases and J by 4 bases, with 6 bases between them. In DNA form, the CDR3 reads TGTGCCAGCAGCTTACAGGGCTATGGCTACACCTTC. Translated, it gives CASSLQGYGYTF.

In this sample, this clone turned up once. The rearrangement joins TRBV4-1 to TRBJ1-2, with D perhaps matching TRBD1 (5 bases). Germline V gives CDR1 MGHRA, CDR2 YSYEKL. The CDR3 has 15 amino acids. Trimming pared 1 base from V and 3 bases from J, leaving 12 bases between. DNA for the CDR3: TGCGCCAGCAGCCAAGTCCAGGGTGCGGACTATGGCTACACCTTC. This encodes CASSQVQGADYGYTF.

The chain employs TRBV6-5 and TRBJ1-2; TRBD1 agrees at 7 bases. Germline CDR1 is MNHEY and CDR2 is SVGAGI. The J segment lost 4 bases and the V segment lost 4 bases, leaving 6 bases of the junction unmatched. CDR3 length equals 14 residues. The CDR3 DNA reads TGTGCCAGCAGTTCCATGGGACAGACCTATGGCTACACCTTC. Protein: CASSSMGQTYGYTF.

This chain uses TRBV9 with TRBJ1-2; 9 nucleotides agree with TRBD1. V lost 0 bases, J lost 4 bases, and 7 bases stayed unmatched. The CDR3 has 16 amino acids. Germline CDR1 is SGDLS and CDR2 is YYNGEE. CDR3 residues: CASSVAGTGIRYGYTF. CDR3 DNA: TGTGCCAGCAGCGTAGCCGGGACAGGGATTCGCTATGGCTACACCTTC. Together with reference TRBV9 and TRBJ1-2, the CDR3 gives the full variable domain: DSGVTQTPKHLITATGQRVTLRCSPRSGDLSVYWYQQSLDQGLQFLIQYYNGEERAKGNILERFSAQQFPDLHSELNLSSLELGDSALYFCASSVAGTGIRYGYTFGSGTRLTVV.

This chain uses TRBV13 with TRBJ1-3; D not resolved. There are 11 residues in the CDR3. The V gene lost 2 bases and the J gene lost 8 bases, with 4 bases spanning the gap. The V gene's germline CDR1 is PRHDT and CDR2 FYEKMQ (reference sequence). The CDR3 loop is CASSLTDTIYF. CDR3 DNA sequence: TGTGCCAGCAGCTTAACGGACACCATATATTTT.